This paragraph reports one T cell receptor beta chain. No antigen is known for it. The junction does not match germline at one end; this may be a read error. The CDR3 extends over 13 amino acids. Looked up from germline, CDR1 is SSHAT and CDR2 is FNYEAQ (reference sequence). Sequencing used immunoSEQ multiplex PCR; TCRdb keeps in-frame clones, though not all of them. The sample holds approximately 50,000 clones; more than 75% are singletons and the top ten take around 3.5%. This sample is drawn from a study of chemoradiotherapy in HPV16-positive cancers. Repeated repertoire sampling spanned the course of chemoradiotherapy. Study-level results: For HPV16-positive patients, expanding HPV-responsive T cells associated with longer recurrence-free survival. Only a couple of HPV16-positive patients supplied the functional HPV-specificity definition. Candidate HPV-specific clones and E7-related TCR motifs grew in tumor during treatment.

The genes are TRBV7-7 and TRBJ2-5; D is uncertain. This sample comprised blood, obtained from a patient who underwent chemoradiotherapy. The origin of this receptor is a human donor with HPV-associated anogenital cancer. CDR3 amino acids: CASSFQYQETQYF. In DNA form, the CDR3 reads TGTGCTAGCAGCTTCCAATACCAAGAGACCCAGTACTTC.